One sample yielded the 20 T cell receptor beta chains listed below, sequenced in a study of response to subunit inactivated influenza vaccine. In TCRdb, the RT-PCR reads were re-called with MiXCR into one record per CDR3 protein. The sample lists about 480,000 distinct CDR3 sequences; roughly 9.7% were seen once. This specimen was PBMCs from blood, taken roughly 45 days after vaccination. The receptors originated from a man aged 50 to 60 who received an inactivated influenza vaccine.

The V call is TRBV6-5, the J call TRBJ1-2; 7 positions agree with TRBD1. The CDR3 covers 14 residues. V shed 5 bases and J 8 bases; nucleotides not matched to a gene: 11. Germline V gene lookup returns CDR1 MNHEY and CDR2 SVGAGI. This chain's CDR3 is CASSNRQGNSGYTF. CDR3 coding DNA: TGTGCCAGCAGTAACAGACAGGGAAATTCAGGCTACACCTTC.

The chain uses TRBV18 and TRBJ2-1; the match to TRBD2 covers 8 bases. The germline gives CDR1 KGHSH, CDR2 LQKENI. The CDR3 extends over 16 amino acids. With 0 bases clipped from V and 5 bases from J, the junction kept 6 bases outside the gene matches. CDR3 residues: CASSPPGTSIDNEQFF. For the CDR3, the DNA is TGTGCCAGCTCACCACCGGGGACTAGTATTGACAATGAGCAGTTCTTC.

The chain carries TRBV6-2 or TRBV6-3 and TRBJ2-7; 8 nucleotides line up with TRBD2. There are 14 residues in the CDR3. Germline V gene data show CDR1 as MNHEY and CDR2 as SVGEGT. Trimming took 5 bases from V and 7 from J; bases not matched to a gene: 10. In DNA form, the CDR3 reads TGTGCCAGCAGTACATCCCGGACTAGCACAGAGCAGTACTTC. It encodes CASSTSRTSTEQYF.

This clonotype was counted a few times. The DNA of the CDR3 is TGTGCCACCGCGAAGACAGGGAGTCCCTACAATGAGCAGTTCTTC. Translated, it gives CATAKTGSPYNEQFF. This sequence joins TRBV24-1 and TRBJ2-1, with 7 bases aligning to TRBD1. V trimming: 9 bases; J trimming: 2 bases; junction bases outside the gene matches: 9. The CDR3 covers 15 residues. Germline values: CDR1 KGHDR, CDR2 SFDVKD.

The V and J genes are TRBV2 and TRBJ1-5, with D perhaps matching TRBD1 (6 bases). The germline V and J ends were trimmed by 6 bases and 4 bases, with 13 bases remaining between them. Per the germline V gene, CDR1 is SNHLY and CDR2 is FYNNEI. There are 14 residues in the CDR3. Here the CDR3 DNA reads TGTGCCAGCAGGGAGGGTACAGGGAATCAGCCCCAGCATTTT. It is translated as CASREGTGNQPQHF.

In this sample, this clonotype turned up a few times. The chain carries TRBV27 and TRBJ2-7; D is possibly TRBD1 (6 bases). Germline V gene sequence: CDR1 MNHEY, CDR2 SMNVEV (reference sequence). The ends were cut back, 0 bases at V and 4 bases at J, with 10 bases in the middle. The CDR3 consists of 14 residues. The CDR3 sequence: CASSLSGTQYEQYF. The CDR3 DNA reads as TGTGCCAGCAGTTTATCCGGGACACAATACGAGCAGTACTTC.

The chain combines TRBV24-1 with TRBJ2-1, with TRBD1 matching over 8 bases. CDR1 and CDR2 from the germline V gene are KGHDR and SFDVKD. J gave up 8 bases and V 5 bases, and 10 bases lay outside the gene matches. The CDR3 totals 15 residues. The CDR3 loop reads CATSAPGTGFYEQFF. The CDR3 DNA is TGTGCCACCAGTGCCCCCGGGACAGGTTTTTATGAGCAGTTCTTC.

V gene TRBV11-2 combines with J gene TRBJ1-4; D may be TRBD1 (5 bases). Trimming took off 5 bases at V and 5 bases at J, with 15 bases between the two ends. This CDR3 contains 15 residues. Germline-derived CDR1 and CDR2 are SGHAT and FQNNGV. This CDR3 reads CASSVGTKKNEKLFF. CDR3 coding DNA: TGTGCCAGCAGCGTAGGGACGAAAAAAAATGAAAAACTGTTTTTT.

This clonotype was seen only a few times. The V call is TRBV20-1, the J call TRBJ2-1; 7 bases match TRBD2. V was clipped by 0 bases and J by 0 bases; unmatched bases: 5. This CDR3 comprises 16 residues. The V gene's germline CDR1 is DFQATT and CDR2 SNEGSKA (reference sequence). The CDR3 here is CSARDRVAGSYNEQFF. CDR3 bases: TGCAGTGCTAGAGATCGCGTAGCGGGCTCCTACAATGAGCAGTTCTTC.

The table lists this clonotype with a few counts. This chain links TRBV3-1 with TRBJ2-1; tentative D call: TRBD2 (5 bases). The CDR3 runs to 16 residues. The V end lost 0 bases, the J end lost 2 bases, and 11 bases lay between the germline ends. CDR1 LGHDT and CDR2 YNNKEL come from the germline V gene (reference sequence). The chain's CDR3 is CASSQDPTGTYNEQFF. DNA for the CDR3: TGTGCCAGCAGCCAAGACCCGACGGGAACCTACAATGAGCAGTTCTTC.

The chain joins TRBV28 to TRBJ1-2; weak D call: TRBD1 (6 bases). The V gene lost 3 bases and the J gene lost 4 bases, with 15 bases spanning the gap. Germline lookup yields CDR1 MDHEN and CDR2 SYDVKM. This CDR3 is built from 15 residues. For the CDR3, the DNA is TGTGCCAGCAGTTTTTGGCGGGGACATGCCTATGGCTACACCTTC. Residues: CASSFWRGHAYGYTF.

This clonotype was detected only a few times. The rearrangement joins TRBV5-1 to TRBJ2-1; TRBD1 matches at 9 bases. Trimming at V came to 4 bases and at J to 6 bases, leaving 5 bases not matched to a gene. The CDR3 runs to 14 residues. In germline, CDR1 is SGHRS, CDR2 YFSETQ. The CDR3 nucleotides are TGCGCCAGCAGCATACAGGGGGCGATCAATGAGCAGTTCTTC. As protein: CASSIQGAINEQFF.

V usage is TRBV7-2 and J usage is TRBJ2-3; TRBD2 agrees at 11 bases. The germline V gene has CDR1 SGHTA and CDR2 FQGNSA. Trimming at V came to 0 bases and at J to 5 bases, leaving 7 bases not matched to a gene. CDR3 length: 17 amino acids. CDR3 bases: TGTGCCAGCAGCTTAGCGGGGCTAGCGGGAGGAGAAGATACGCAGTATTTT. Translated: CASSLAGLAGGEDTQYF.

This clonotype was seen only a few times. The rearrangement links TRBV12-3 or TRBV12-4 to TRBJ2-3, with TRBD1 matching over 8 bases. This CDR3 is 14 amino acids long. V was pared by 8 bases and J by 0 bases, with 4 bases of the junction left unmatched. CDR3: CASVRTGSTDTQYF. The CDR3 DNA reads TGTGCCAGCGTCAGGACAGGGAGCACAGATACGCAGTATTTT.

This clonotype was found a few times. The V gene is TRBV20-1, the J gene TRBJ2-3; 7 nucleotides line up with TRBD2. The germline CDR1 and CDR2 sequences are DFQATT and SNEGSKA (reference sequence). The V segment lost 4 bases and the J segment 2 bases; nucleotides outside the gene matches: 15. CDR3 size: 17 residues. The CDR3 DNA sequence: TGCAGTGCTACAGGTGGGCGACTAGCCCACCTCACAGATACGCAGTATTTT. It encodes CSATGGRLAHLTDTQYF.

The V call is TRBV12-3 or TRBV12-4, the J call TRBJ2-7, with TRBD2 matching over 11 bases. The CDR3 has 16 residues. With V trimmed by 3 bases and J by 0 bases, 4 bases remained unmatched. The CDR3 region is CASSLSSGGPSYEQYF. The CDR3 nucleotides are TGTGCCAGCAGTTTGTCTAGCGGGGGGCCCTCCTACGAGCAGTACTTC.

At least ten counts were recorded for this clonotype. CDR3 sequence: CASSLTVSTDTQYF. The CDR3 bases are TGCGCCAGCAGCTTGACAGTTAGCACAGATACGCAGTATTTT. This rearrangement joins TRBV5-1 to TRBJ2-3; no clear D. The length of the CDR3 is 14 residues. The V and J ends lost 1 base and 0 bases respectively, with 6 bases between them. Germline CDR1 reads SGHRS; CDR2 reads YFSETQ.

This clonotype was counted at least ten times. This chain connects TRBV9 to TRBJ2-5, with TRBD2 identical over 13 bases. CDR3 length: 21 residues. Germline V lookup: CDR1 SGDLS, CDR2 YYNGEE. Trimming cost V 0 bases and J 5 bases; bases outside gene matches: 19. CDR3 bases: TGTGCCAGCAGCGTAGGTCTAGGGGGACTAGCGGGACTCCCCCCCCGGGAGACCCAGTACTTC. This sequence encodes CASSVGLGGLAGLPPRETQYF.

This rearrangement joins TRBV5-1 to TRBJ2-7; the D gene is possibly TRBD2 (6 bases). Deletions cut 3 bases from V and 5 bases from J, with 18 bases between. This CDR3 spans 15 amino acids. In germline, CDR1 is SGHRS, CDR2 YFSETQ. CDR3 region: CASSSGGLTRDEQYF. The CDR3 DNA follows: TGCGCCAGCAGCTCTGGGGGACTCACTCGGGACGAGCAGTACTTC.

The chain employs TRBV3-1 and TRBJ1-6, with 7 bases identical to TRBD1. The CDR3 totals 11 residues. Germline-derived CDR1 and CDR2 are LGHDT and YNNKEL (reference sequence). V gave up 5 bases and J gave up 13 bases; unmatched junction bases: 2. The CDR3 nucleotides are TGTGCCAGCAGCAACAGGGGTCCCCTCCACTTT. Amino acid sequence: CASSNRGPLHF.